Sequencing of this TCR beta chain was carried out in a study of blood T cell repertoires in COVID-19. Across the study: Collection of acute and convalescent COVID-19 samples took place in the United States, Italy and Spain. Sample material is recorded as cDNA or gDNA derived from T cells, B-cell-depleted T cells, or PBMCs.

In the authors' workflow: Amplification of reference gene primers provided the estimated nucleated cell counts. Data came from immunoSEQ multiplex PCR; TCRdb stores just in-frame clones and leaves some out. The D gene and trimming were derived from the DNA, and the V and J assignments and clone size from that table. In the table there are approximately 360,000 clones, nearly 90% of which are singletons. This clone was seen a handful of times. Trimming removed 7 bases from V and 6 bases from J, with 15 bases in between. This CDR3 has 12 residues. Germline V CDR1 and CDR2: SQVTM, ANQGSEA. This clonotype originated in a man aged 18 to 35 with active or convalescent COVID-19. The chain combines TRBV29-1 with TRBJ1-2, with D hard to call. Material: peripheral blood. The CDR3 DNA follows: TGCAGCGCGAACGTCGACTTGAATGGCTACACCTTC. Amino acid sequence: CSANVDLNGYTF.